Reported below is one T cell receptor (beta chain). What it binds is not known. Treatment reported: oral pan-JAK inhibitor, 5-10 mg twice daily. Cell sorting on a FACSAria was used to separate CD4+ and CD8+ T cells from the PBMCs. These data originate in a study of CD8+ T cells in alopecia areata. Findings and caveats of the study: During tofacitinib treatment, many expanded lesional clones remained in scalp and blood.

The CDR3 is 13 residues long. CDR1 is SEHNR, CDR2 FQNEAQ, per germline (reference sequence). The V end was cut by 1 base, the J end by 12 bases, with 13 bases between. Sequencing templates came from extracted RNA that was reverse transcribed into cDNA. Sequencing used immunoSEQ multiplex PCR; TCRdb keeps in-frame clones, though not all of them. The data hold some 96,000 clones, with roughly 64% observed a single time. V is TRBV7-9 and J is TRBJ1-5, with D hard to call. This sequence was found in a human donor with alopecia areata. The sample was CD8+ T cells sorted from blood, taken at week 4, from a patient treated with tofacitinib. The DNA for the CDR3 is TGTGCCAGCAGCTTAGAAGGGAAGGAAAACCAGCATTTT. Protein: CASSLEGKENQHF.